What follows are 27 T cell receptor beta chains derived from one specimen sequenced in a study of tumor-infiltrating lymphocytes in localized non-small cell lung cancer. TCRdb keeps only in-frame clones here, not all; method: immunoSEQ multiplex PCR. The sample lists around 7,100 clones, less than 70% occurring once. Sample: uninvolved lung tissue not adjacent to the tumor. These receptor sequences come from a human donor with non-small cell lung cancer.

V is TRBV6-5 and J is TRBJ2-7; D gene unclear. V gave up 6 bases and J gave up 0 bases, with 15 bases separating them. This CDR3 region has 15 residues. CDR1 MNHEY and CDR2 SVGAGI come from the germline V gene. CDR3 residues: CASRPLSGPSYEQYF. The CDR3 nucleotides are TGTGCCAGCAGACCCCTATCGGGCCCCTCCTACGAGCAGTACTTC.

The chain carries TRBV6-5 and TRBJ2-7; no clear D. Germline V CDR1 and CDR2: MNHEY, SVGAGI. The germline V and J ends were trimmed by 2 bases and 5 bases, with 10 bases remaining between them. The CDR3 has 13 residues. CDR3 residues: CASSYPATDEQYF. In DNA form, the CDR3 reads TGTGCCAGCAGTTACCCGGCCACGGACGAGCAGTACTTC.

The chain joins TRBV19 to TRBJ2-7; D uncertain. V lost 3 bases, J lost 2 bases, and 8 bases lay in between. The CDR3 runs to 13 residues. Germline V CDR1 and CDR2: LNHDA, SQIVND (reference sequence). The CDR3 sequence: CASSMMSTYEQYF. The CDR3 DNA follows: TGTGCCAGTAGTATGATGAGCACCTACGAGCAGTACTTC.

The J gene is TRBJ1-5, the V gene TRBV2; D not certain. The V end was cut by 2 bases, the J end by 0 bases, with 17 bases between. From germline, CDR1 is SNHLY and CDR2 FYNNEI. The CDR3 contains 18 residues. Written as DNA, the CDR3 is TGTGCCAGCAGTGAATTGACGGGGATAACTTATAGCAATCAGCCCCAGCATTTT. Protein product: CASSELTGITYSNQPQHF.

The V gene is TRBV19, the J gene TRBJ1-2; D gene ambiguous. The V and J ends lost 3 bases and 5 bases respectively, with 16 bases between them. From germline, CDR1 is LNHDA and CDR2 SQIVND (reference sequence). The CDR3 length is 15 residues. The CDR3 DNA reads as TGTGCCAGTAGTATGAGCCGGGTATCAGGTTATGGCTACACCTTC. Translating gives CASSMSRVSGYGYTF.

The chain carries TRBV6-6 and TRBJ2-1; the D is unclear. Trimming shortened V by 2 bases and J by 4 bases, and 6 bases separated the two germline ends. Looked up from germline, CDR1 is MNHNY and CDR2 is SVGAGI (reference sequence). This CDR3 has 13 amino acids. CDR3 DNA sequence: TGTGCCAGCAGTTACGGGATATACAATGAGCAGTTCTTC. Protein sequence: CASSYGIYNEQFF.

This chain connects TRBV6-5 to TRBJ1-5; weak D call: TRBD1 (6 bases). The CDR3 is 14 amino acids. Germline CDR1 and CDR2: MNHEY and SVGAGI. V gave up 5 bases and J gave up 4 bases, with 12 bases separating them. The CDR3 is CASSLQGSNQPQHF. In DNA, the CDR3 is TGTGCCAGCAGTCTACAGGGTTCTAATCAGCCCCAGCATTTT.

The gene calls are TRBV10-3 and TRBJ1-1, with 8 positions matching TRBD1. This CDR3 region has 17 residues. V lost 3 bases, J lost 1 base, and 10 bases stayed unmatched. Germline CDR1 is ENHRY and CDR2 is SYGVKD. CDR3 bases: TGTGCCATCAGTGAACAACCAGCCGGGACAGGGAACACTGAAGCTTTCTTT. Translated, it gives CAISEQPAGTGNTEAFF.

As concerns this clone: The junction and the germline gene differ at one end; a read error may be behind it. The J gene is TRBJ1-2, the V gene TRBV7-9; TRBD1 is a possible D gene (6 bases). Germline loops: CDR1 SEHNR, CDR2 FQNEAQ (reference sequence). This CDR3 is 15 amino acids long. CDR3 sequence (DNA): TGTGCCAGCAGCATAGCCCAAGGGGGGTCCTATGGCTACACCTTC. As protein: CASSIAQGGSYGYTF.

V and J are TRBV5-1 and TRBJ2-7; a weak D match, TRBD2 (6 bases). Trimming took off 3 bases at V and 6 bases at J, with 25 bases between the two ends. This CDR3 is built from 17 residues. Germline V gene sequence: CDR1 SGHRS, CDR2 YFSETQ. CDR3 region: CASSSPYGGARNGEQYF. CDR3 DNA sequence: TGCGCCAGCAGCTCGCCTTATGGCGGGGCACGGAACGGCGAGCAGTACTTC.

The chain uses TRBV29-1 and TRBJ1-1; 10 nucleotides align to TRBD1. This CDR3 is built from 13 residues. The trim removed 6 bases at V and 1 base at J, leaving 2 bases unmatched. Germline V lookup: CDR1 SQVTM, CDR2 ANQGSEA. CDR3 region: CSVRTGGNTEAFF. The CDR3 DNA reads TGCAGCGTGAGGACAGGGGGGAACACTGAAGCTTTCTTT. The entire variable domain, with the rest obtained from reference TRBV29-1 and TRBJ1-1, is as follows: SAVISQKPSRDICQRGTSLTIQCQVDSQVTMMFWYRQQPGQSLTLIATANQGSEATYESGFVIDKFPISRPNLTFSTLTVSNMSPEDSSIYLCSVRTGGNTEAFFGQGTRLTVV.

The CDR3 nucleotides read TGTGCCAGCAGTTACGCCCAGAGATCCTACGAGCAGTACTTC. Amino acids: CASSYAQRSYEQYF. The gene calls are TRBV6-5 and TRBJ2-7; D is unclear. Per the germline V gene, CDR1 is MNHEY and CDR2 is SVGAGI. CDR3 length: 14 amino acids. V lost 2 bases, J lost 1 base, and 9 bases lay in between.

CDR3 bases: TGTGCCAGCAGTCCACTAGCGGGGACCTTCTACGAGCAGTACTTC. This encodes CASSPLAGTFYEQYF. The chain links TRBV6-5 to TRBJ2-7; 10 bases are shared with TRBD2. The V segment lost 5 bases and the J segment 3 bases; nucleotides outside the gene matches: 7. This CDR3 has 15 residues. Germline CDR1 MNHEY, CDR2 SVGAGI.

The chain couples TRBV11-1 to TRBJ1-6; D remains ambiguous. Trimming removed 5 bases at V and 6 bases at J, with 11 bases between. CDR1 SGHAT and CDR2 FQDESV come from the germline V gene (reference sequence). This CDR3 is 14 amino acids long. CDR3 DNA sequence: TGTGCCAGCAGCGACCCCGGGGTTAATTCACCCCTCCACTTT. It is translated as CASSDPGVNSPLHF.

V is TRBV30 and J is TRBJ2-5; possibly TRBD2 for D (5 bases). Between the trimmed V and J ends, which lost 3 bases and 3 bases, there was a span of 17 bases. Germline values: CDR1 GTSNPN, CDR2 SVGIG (reference sequence). The CDR3 extends over 15 amino acids. As DNA, the CDR3 is TGTGCCTGGAGAGGAGGAGCCCTGCAAAAAGAGACCCAGTACTTC. It is translated as CAWRGGALQKETQYF. Full variable domain (missing parts from reference TRBV30 and TRBJ2-5): SQTIHQWPATLVQPVGSPLSLECTVEGTSNPNLYWYRQAAGRGLQLLFYSVGIGQISSEVPQNLSASRPQDRQFILSSKKLLLSDSGFYLCAWRGGALQKETQYFGPGTRLLVL.

This chain uses TRBV29-1 with TRBJ2-1; D is possibly TRBD2 (7 bases). V lost 5 bases and J lost 9, with 14 bases in between. This CDR3 is built from 12 residues. CDR1 is SQVTM and CDR2 is ANQGSEA in the germline V gene. The CDR3: CSVSGGRGEQFF. The CDR3, as DNA: TGCAGCGTTTCCGGGGGGCGGGGTGAGCAGTTCTTC.

This clone is medium-sized within its sample. The V gene is TRBV27, the J gene TRBJ2-3; a weak D match, TRBD1 (6 bases). The CDR3 is made up of 13 amino acids. The V gene's germline CDR1 is MNHEY and CDR2 SMNVEV (reference sequence). Between the trimmed V and J ends, which lost 8 bases and 6 bases, there was a span of 15 bases. The CDR3 protein is CASHSTGKDTQYF. In DNA, the CDR3 is TGTGCCAGCCACTCTACAGGGAAGGATACGCAGTATTTT.

V and J are TRBV11-2 and TRBJ1-1, with TRBD1 matching over 10 bases. Germline CDR1 reads SGHAT; CDR2 reads FQNNGV. This CDR3 contains 14 residues. V lost 5 bases and J lost 3; bases outside the gene matches: 3. The CDR3 region has the DNA TGTGCCAGCAGCCGACAGGGGGCGGACACTGAAGCTTTCTTT. As protein: CASSRQGADTEAFF.

The rearrangement links TRBV7-6 to TRBJ1-6, with 10 nucleotides matching TRBD1. Trimming at V came to 4 bases and at J to 6 bases, leaving 9 bases not matched to a gene. CDR3 length: 17 amino acids. Germline V lookup: CDR1 SGHVS, CDR2 FNYEAQ. CDR3 in amino acids: CASSYGTGESLNSPLHF. The CDR3 DNA reads as TGTGCCAGCAGCTACGGGACAGGGGAATCCCTTAATTCACCCCTCCACTTT.

This clone was observed a few times. The chain has TRBV7-9 and TRBJ1-1; no reliable D call. Trimming cost V 8 bases and J 7 bases, with 14 bases left between them. Germline V gene lookup returns CDR1 SEHNR and CDR2 FQNEAQ (reference sequence). This CDR3 comprises 12 residues. The CDR3 DNA reads as TGTGCCAGCGGAGAAGATCGGGATGAAGCTTTCTTT. Protein: CASGEDRDEAFF.

V and J are TRBV27 and TRBJ2-7; 9 bases match TRBD2. V lost 6 bases, J lost 5 bases, and 5 bases stayed unmatched. The length of the CDR3 is 13 residues. The germline V gene has CDR1 MNHEY and CDR2 SMNVEV (reference sequence). The DNA of the CDR3 is TGTGCCAGCAGGTGGACTAGCGCACACGAGCAGTACTTC. Protein product: CASRWTSAHEQYF.

The table lists this clone with a count of one. The chain recombines TRBV5-6 with TRBJ2-7, with D possibly being TRBD1 (6 bases). The V gene lost 0 bases and the J gene lost 1 base, with 14 bases spanning the gap. This CDR3 region has 16 residues. Per the germline V gene, CDR1 is SGHDT and CDR2 is YYEEEE. CDR3 sequence (DNA): TGTGCCAGCAGCTTGGGGTCGGACAGTGATTCCTACGAGCAGTACTTC. This translates into CASSLGSDSDSYEQYF.

V gene TRBV10-3 combines with J gene TRBJ1-4; a possible D gene is TRBD1 (5 bases). Trimming cost V 3 bases and J 8 bases, with 16 bases left between them. CDR3 length: 15 amino acids. Germline V gene sequence: CDR1 ENHRY, CDR2 SYGVKD. The CDR3 DNA sequence: TGTGCCATCAGTGAATTGGGACCCGCGCGGGAAAAACTGTTTTTT. It yields the protein CAISELGPAREKLFF.

This clone was picked up one time. The chain recombines TRBV5-1 with TRBJ2-7; tentative D call: TRBD2 (6 bases). The CDR3 is 14 amino acids. Trimming took 4 bases from V and 4 from J, leaving 15 bases between them. The V gene's germline CDR1 is SGHRS and CDR2 YFSETQ. CDR3 bases: TGCGCCAGCAGCCCGGGACTCACTAATTACGAGCAGTACTTC. Translated, it gives CASSPGLTNYEQYF.

This clone occurred a few times. V gene TRBV7-2 combines with J gene TRBJ1-3; 7 nucleotides align to TRBD1. With V trimmed by 0 bases and J by 3 bases, 2 bases remained unmatched. Germline-derived CDR1 and CDR2 are SGHTA and FQGNSA. This CDR3 contains 15 residues. For the CDR3, the DNA is TGTGCCAGCAGCTTAGCCCCAGGGGGTGGAAACACCATATATTTT. Translation: CASSLAPGGGNTIYF. Full variable domain (missing parts from reference TRBV7-2 and TRBJ1-3): GAGVSQSPSNKVTEKGKDVELRCDPISGHTALYWYRQSLGQGLEFLIYFQGNSAPDKSGLPSDRFSAERTGGSVSTLTIQRTQQEDSAVYLCASSLAPGGGNTIYFGEGSWLTVV.

The chain combines TRBV7-2 with TRBJ2-7, with D perhaps matching TRBD2 (6 bases). Trimming stripped 3 bases from V and 10 bases from J, with 13 bases between. The CDR3 loop spans 12 amino acids. Germline V gene lookup returns CDR1 SGHTA and CDR2 FQGNSA. The CDR3 is CASSLGGGVQYF. The CDR3 DNA sequence: TGTGCCAGCAGCTTGGGAGGAGGAGTTCAGTACTTC.

CDR3 coding DNA: TGTGCCAGCAGTTACTCTGGGGGGGAGAACACCGGGGAGCTGTTTTTT. This gives the protein CASSYSGGENTGELFF. This chain joins TRBV6-5 and TRBJ2-2; 7 bases line up with TRBD2. Trimming took 0 bases from V and 1 from J; bases not matched to a gene: 2. Germline loops: CDR1 MNHEY, CDR2 SVGAGI. The CDR3 spans 16 residues.